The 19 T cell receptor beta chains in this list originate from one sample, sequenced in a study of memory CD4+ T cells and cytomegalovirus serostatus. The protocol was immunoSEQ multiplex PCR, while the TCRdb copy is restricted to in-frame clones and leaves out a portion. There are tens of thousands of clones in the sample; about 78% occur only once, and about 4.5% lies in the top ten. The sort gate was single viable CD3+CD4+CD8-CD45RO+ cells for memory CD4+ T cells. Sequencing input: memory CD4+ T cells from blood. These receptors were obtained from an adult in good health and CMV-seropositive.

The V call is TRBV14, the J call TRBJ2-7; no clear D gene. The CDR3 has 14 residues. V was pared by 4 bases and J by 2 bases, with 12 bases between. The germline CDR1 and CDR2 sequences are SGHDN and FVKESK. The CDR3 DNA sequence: TGTGCCAGCAGCCCCACACTGGTGACCTACGAGCAGTACTTC. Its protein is CASSPTLVTYEQYF. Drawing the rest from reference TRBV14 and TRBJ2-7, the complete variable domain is EAGVTQFPSHSVIEKGQTVTLRCDPISGHDNLYWYRRVMGKEIKFLLHFVKESKQDESGMPNNRFLAERTGGTYSTLKVQPAELEDSGVYFCASSPTLVTYEQYFGPGTRLTVT.

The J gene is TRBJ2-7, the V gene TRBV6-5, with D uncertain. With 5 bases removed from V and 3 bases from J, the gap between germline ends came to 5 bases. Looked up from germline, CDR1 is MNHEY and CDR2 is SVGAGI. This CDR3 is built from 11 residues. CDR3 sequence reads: CASSTYYEQYF. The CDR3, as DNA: TGTGCCAGCAGTACCTACTACGAGCAGTACTTC.

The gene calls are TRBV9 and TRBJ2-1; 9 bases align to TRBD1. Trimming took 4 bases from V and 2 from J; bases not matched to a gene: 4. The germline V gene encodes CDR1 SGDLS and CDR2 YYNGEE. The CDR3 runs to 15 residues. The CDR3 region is CASSPGTGTYNEQFF. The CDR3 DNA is TGTGCCAGCAGCCCCGGGACAGGGACCTACAATGAGCAGTTCTTC.

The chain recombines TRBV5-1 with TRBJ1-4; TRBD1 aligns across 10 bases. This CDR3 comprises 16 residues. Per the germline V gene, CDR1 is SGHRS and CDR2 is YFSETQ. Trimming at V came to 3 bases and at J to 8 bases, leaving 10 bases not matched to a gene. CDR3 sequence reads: CASSSGTGVVGEKLFF. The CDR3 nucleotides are TGCGCCAGCAGCTCGGGGACAGGGGTGGTAGGAGAAAAACTGTTTTTT.

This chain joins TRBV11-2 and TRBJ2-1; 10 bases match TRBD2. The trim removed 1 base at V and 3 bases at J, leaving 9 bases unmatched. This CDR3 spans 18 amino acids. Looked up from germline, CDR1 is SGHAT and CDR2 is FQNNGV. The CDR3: CASSLVPTSGLDYNEQFF. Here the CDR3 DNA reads TGTGCCAGCAGCTTAGTCCCGACTAGCGGGCTCGACTACAATGAGCAGTTCTTC.

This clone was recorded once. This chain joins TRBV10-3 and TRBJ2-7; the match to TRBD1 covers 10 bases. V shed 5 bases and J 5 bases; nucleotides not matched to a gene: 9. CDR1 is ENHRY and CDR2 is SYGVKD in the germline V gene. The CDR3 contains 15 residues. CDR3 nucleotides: TGTGCCATCAGTACGTCCGGGACAGGGGAGGACGAGCAGTACTTC. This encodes CAISTSGTGEDEQYF.

In DNA, the CDR3 is TGTGCCAGCAGCTTAGGAGGCCGACGACATGAGCAGTTCTTC. Translated, it gives CASSLGGRRHEQFF. The rearrangement uses TRBV7-2 and TRBJ2-1; D gene ambiguous. Germline values: CDR1 SGHTA, CDR2 FQGNSA. The CDR3 contains 14 residues. The germline V and J ends were trimmed by 1 base and 8 bases, with 12 bases remaining between them. The full variable domain, with the rest looked up from reference TRBV7-2 and TRBJ2-1, is GAGVSQSPSNKVTEKGKDVELRCDPISGHTALYWYRQSLGQGLEFLIYFQGNSAPDKSGLPSDRFSAERTGGSVSTLTIQRTQQEDSAVYLCASSLGGRRHEQFFGPGTRLTVL.

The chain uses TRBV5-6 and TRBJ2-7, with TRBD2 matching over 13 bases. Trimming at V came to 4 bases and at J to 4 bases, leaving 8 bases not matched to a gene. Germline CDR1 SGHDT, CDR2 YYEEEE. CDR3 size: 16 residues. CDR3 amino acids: CASSPPILAGGYEQYF. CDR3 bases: TGTGCCAGCAGCCCGCCTATACTAGCGGGAGGGTACGAGCAGTACTTC.

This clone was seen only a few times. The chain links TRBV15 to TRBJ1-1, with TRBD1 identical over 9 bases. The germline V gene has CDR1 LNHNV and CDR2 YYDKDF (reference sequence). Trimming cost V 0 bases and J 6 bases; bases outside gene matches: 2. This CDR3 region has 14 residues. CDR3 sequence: CATSREGQGAEAFF. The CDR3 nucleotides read TGTGCCACCAGCAGAGAGGGACAGGGAGCTGAAGCTTTCTTT.

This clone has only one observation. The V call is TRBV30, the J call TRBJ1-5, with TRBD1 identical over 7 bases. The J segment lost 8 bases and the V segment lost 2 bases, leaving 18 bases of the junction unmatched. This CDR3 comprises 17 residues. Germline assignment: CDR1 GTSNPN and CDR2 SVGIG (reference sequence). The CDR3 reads CAWSKGAVTGTIEPQHF. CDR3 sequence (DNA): TGTGCCTGGAGTAAGGGGGCCGTGACAGGGACCATCGAGCCCCAGCATTTT.

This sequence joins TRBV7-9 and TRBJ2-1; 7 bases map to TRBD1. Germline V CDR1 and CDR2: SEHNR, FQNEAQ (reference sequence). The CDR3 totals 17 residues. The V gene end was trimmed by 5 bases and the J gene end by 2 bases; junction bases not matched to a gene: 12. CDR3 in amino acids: CASSGRMTGPTYNEQFF. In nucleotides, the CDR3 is TGTGCCAGCAGCGGAAGAATGACAGGGCCCACCTACAATGAGCAGTTCTTC.

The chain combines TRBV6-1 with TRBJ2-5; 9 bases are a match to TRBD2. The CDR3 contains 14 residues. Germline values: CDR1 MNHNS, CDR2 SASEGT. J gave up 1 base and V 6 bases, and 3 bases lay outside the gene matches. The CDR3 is CASSIAGVQETQYF. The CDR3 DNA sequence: TGTGCCAGCAGCATAGCGGGGGTCCAAGAGACCCAGTACTTC.

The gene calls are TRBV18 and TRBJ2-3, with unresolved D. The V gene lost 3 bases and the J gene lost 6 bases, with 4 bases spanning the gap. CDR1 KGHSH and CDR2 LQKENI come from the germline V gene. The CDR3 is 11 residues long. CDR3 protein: CASSPGDTQYF. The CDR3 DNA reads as TGTGCCAGCTCACCGGGGGATACGCAGTATTTT.

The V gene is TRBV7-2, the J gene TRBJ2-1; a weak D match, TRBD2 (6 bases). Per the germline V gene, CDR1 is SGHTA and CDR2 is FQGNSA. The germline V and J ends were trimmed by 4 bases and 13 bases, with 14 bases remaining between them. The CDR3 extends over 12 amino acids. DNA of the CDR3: TGTGCCAGCAGCTCCGGGGGACCCTTTCAGTTCTTC. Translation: CASSSGGPFQFF.

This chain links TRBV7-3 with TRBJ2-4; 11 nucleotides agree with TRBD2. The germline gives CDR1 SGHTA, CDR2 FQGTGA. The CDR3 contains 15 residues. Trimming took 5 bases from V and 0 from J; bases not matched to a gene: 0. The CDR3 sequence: CASSGLAGAKNIQYF. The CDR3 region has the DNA TGTGCCAGCAGCGGACTAGCGGGAGCCAAAAACATTCAGTACTTC.

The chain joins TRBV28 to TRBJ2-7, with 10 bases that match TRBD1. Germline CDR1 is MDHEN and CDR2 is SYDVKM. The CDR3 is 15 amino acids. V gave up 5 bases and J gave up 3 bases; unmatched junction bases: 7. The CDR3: CASSARDRGRYEQYF. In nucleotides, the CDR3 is TGTGCCAGCAGTGCCCGGGACAGGGGTCGCTACGAGCAGTACTTC. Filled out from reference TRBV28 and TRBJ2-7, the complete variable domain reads DVKVTQSSRYLVKRTGEKVFLECVQDMDHENMFWYRQDPGLGLRLIYFSYDVKMKEKGDIPEGYSVSREKKERFSLILESASTNQTSMYLCASSARDRGRYEQYFGPGTRLTVT.

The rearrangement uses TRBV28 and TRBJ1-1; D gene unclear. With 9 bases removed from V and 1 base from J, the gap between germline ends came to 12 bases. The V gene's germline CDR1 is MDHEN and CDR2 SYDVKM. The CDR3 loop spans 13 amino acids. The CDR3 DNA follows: TGTGCCAGTCGTGTGGATGGGAACACTGAAGCTTTCTTT. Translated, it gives CASRVDGNTEAFF.

CDR3 DNA: TGCGCCAGCAGCTTGGACGGGAGGGCCCCAGATACGCAGTATTTT. As protein: CASSLDGRAPDTQYF. The V and J genes are TRBV5-1 and TRBJ2-3; 8 nucleotides line up with TRBD2. The germline V gene has CDR1 SGHRS and CDR2 YFSETQ. This CDR3 comprises 15 residues. The V and J ends lost 0 bases and 4 bases, in that order; junction bases with no gene match: 4.

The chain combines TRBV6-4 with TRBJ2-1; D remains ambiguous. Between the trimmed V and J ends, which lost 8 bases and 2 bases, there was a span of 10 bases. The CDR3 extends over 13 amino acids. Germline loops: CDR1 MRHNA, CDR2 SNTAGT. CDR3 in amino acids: CASASTAYNEQFF. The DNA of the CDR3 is TGTGCCAGCGCGAGTACTGCCTACAATGAGCAGTTCTTC.